These 32 T cell receptor beta chains share one sample of origin, sequenced in a study of blood T cell repertoires in COVID-19. This table comes from immunoSEQ multiplex PCR, and its TCRdb copy is limited to in-frame clones, with some not included. This sample has 200,000 to 250,000 clones, with 70% to 90% found just once. The sample taken for sequencing was PBMCs or T cells enriched from blood (not recorded which). The receptors were sampled from a man aged 25 to 45 who had recovered from COVID-19.

The rearrangement uses TRBV2 and TRBJ2-5, with TRBD1 identical over 8 bases. Germline lookup yields CDR1 SNHLY and CDR2 FYNNEI. V shed 6 bases and J 2 bases; nucleotides not matched to a gene: 14. This CDR3 has 17 residues. For the CDR3, the DNA is TGTGCCAGCAGACCCGGACAGGGCCTTACAAAACAAGAGACCCAGTACTTC. Amino acid sequence: CASRPGQGLTKQETQYF.

The genes are TRBV6-1 and TRBJ1-3, with unresolved D. The V and J ends lost 8 bases and 0 bases respectively, with 5 bases between them. Germline values: CDR1 MNHNS, CDR2 SASEGT. This CDR3 has 12 residues. The CDR3 protein is CASLSSGNTIYF. CDR3 coding DNA: TGTGCCAGCCTCAGCTCTGGAAACACCATATATTTT.

This clone came up once. The chain is built from TRBV5-4 and TRBJ2-3; a possible D gene is TRBD2 (7 bases). The germline V and J ends were trimmed by 4 bases and 1 base, with 16 bases remaining between them. This CDR3 has 16 residues. Germline V gene sequence: CDR1 SGHNT, CDR2 YYREEE (reference sequence). The CDR3 region is CASSPGGASGTDTQYF. The DNA for the CDR3 is TGTGCCAGCAGCCCTGGGGGGGCTAGCGGCACAGATACGCAGTATTTT.

The V gene is TRBV18, the J gene TRBJ2-7, with D possibly TRBD1 on 5 matching bases. Germline CDR1 reads KGHSH; CDR2 reads LQKENI. With 3 bases removed from V and 2 bases from J, the gap between germline ends came to 11 bases. This CDR3 is built from 14 residues. CDR3 bases: TGTGCCAGCTCACCCGGGCTACAGGCCTACGAGCAGTACTTC. Protein: CASSPGLQAYEQYF.

The chain couples TRBV7-2 to TRBJ2-3, with 11 nucleotides matching TRBD2. CDR1 and CDR2 from the germline V gene are SGHTA and FQGNSA. The trim removed 6 bases at V and 1 base at J, leaving 15 bases unmatched. The length of the CDR3 is 19 residues. CDR3 amino acids: CASSRFVAGGQSRTDTQYF. The CDR3 DNA sequence: TGTGCCAGCAGTCGATTCGTAGCGGGGGGGCAGTCTCGCACAGATACGCAGTATTTT.

The chain uses TRBV2 and TRBJ2-6; TRBD1 is a possible D gene (6 bases). Trimming shortened V by 7 bases and J by 0 bases, and 10 bases separated the two germline ends. Per the germline V gene, CDR1 is SNHLY and CDR2 is FYNNEI. The CDR3 has 15 residues. CDR3 sequence reads: CASTDSPSGANVLTF. The CDR3 DNA reads as TGTGCCAGCACGGACAGCCCCTCTGGGGCCAACGTCCTGACTTTC.

The J gene is TRBJ1-1, the V gene TRBV29-1; D gene ambiguous. Trimming stripped 0 bases from V and 4 bases from J, with 12 bases between. CDR3 size: 14 residues. Germline CDR1 reads SQVTM; CDR2 reads ANQGSEA. CDR3 DNA: TGCAGCGTTGAAGAGGTAGACGGGAGCACTGAAGCTTTCTTT. It translates to CSVEEVDGSTEAFF.

V and J are TRBV12-3 or TRBV12-4 and TRBJ1-5, with D unclear. The CDR3 extends over 12 amino acids. V was shortened by 3 bases and J by 9 bases, with 9 bases between the two germline ends. The CDR3 region has the DNA TGTGCCAGCAGTTTGGTTCCGGGGCCCCAGCATTTT. Its protein product is CASSLVPGPQHF.

The chain employs TRBV30 and TRBJ1-1; D may be TRBD1 (6 bases). The CDR3 sequence is 15 residues long. V lost 0 bases to trimming and J lost 4 bases, with 15 bases between them. Per the germline V gene, CDR1 is GTSNPN and CDR2 is SVGIG (reference sequence). DNA of the CDR3: TGTGCCTGGAGTGTACGTGGGGGCGCGAGCACTGAAGCTTTCTTT. It specifies CAWSVRGGASTEAFF.

The chain recombines TRBV3-1 (or the pseudogene TRBV3-2) with TRBJ1-5, with D perhaps matching TRBD1 (5 bases). CDR1 and CDR2 (germline): LGHDT, YNNKEL (reference sequence). The CDR3 is made up of 12 amino acids. Trimming left V 5 bases short and J 5 bases short, with 7 bases between. CDR3 sequence reads: CASSSRDQPQHF. CDR3 coding DNA: TGTGCCAGCAGCTCCAGGGATCAGCCCCAGCATTTT.

This chain joins TRBV6-2 or TRBV6-3 and TRBJ1-2; a possible D gene is TRBD1 (6 bases). The germline V gene has CDR1 MNHEY and CDR2 SVGEGT. Trimming took 2 bases from V and 2 from J, leaving 27 bases between them. The CDR3 loop spans 20 amino acids. The CDR3 DNA reads as TGTGCCAGCAGTTACGCGATGGGGGCGACAGATCCGATGGCCAACTATGGCTACACCTTC. Translated, it gives CASSYAMGATDPMANYGYTF.

This clone was counted many times. This sample also contains other DNA sequences that code for the same CDR3. CDR3 in amino acids: CASSSDRGEETQYF. CDR3 DNA: TGTGCCAGCAGTTCGGACAGGGGAGAAGAGACCCAGTACTTC. V gene TRBV28 combines with J gene TRBJ2-5; 9 bases are shared with TRBD1. J was trimmed by 3 bases and V by 4 bases; bases with no gene match: 3. Germline-derived CDR1 and CDR2 are MDHEN and SYDVKM. This CDR3 region has 14 residues. Using reference TRBV28 and TRBJ2-5 for the parts outside the CDR3, the full variable domain is DVKVTQSSRYLVKRTGEKVFLECVQDMDHENMFWYRQDPGLGLRLIYFSYDVKMKEKGDIPEGYSVSREKKERFSLILESASTNQTSMYLCASSSDRGEETQYFGPGTRLLVL.

The V gene is TRBV5-8, the J gene TRBJ2-7; 8 nucleotides agree with TRBD1. V shed 4 bases and J 1 base; nucleotides not matched to a gene: 10. The CDR3 consists of 16 residues. The germline V gene has CDR1 SGHTS and CDR2 YDEGEE. CDR3 in DNA: TGTGCCAGCAGCCAAGGACAGGGTAGAGGGTCCTACGAGCAGTACTTC. Its translation is CASSQGQGRGSYEQYF.

A remark on this clone: Other DNA sequences of this sample code for an identical CDR3. The rearrangement joins TRBV28 to TRBJ1-2; D is possibly TRBD1 (5 bases). Trimming took off 3 bases at V and 5 bases at J, with 10 bases between the two ends. There are 13 residues in the CDR3. Per germline, CDR1 MDHEN and CDR2 SYDVKM. The CDR3, as DNA: TGTGCCAGCAGTTTCGGACAAGGTTATGGCTACACCTTC. The encoded protein is CASSFGQGYGYTF.

The chain is built from TRBV28 and TRBJ1-2; no reliable D call. Germline assignment: CDR1 MDHEN and CDR2 SYDVKM. With 4 bases removed from V and 7 bases from J, the gap between germline ends came to 10 bases. The length of the CDR3 is 12 residues. The chain's CDR3 is CASSSYAGGYTF. CDR3 nucleotide sequence: TGTGCCAGCAGTTCGTATGCCGGTGGCTACACCTTC.

V usage is TRBV10-2 and J usage is TRBJ1-5; D is ambiguous. Germline CDR1 reads WSHSY; CDR2 reads SAAADI. The CDR3 has 13 amino acids. V was cut by 0 bases and J by 5 bases, with 5 bases left in between. The CDR3 region is CASSESSYQPQHF. In DNA, the CDR3 is TGCGCCAGCAGTGAGTCGAGTTATCAGCCCCAGCATTTT.

The V gene is TRBV3-1 (or the pseudogene TRBV3-2), the J gene TRBJ2-3; 10 bases map to TRBD2. The V gene end was trimmed by 5 bases and the J gene end by 4 bases; junction bases not matched to a gene: 6. Germline CDR1 is LGHDT and CDR2 is YNNKEL (reference sequence). This CDR3 comprises 15 residues. CDR3: CASSERGGRSDTQYF. The CDR3 DNA is TGTGCCAGCAGCGAGCGGGGGGGCCGTTCAGATACGCAGTATTTT.

V and J are TRBV10-1 and TRBJ1-1, with D unresolved. The V gene's germline CDR1 is WNHNN and CDR2 SYGVQD (reference sequence). The CDR3 is 14 amino acids. The V end was cut by 8 bases, the J end by 0 bases, with 13 bases between. The CDR3 region has the DNA TGCGCCAGCCCAAAGTGTCACTTGAACACTGAAGCTTTCTTT. Its protein product is CASPKCHLNTEAFF.

This sequence joins TRBV18 and TRBJ2-7, with D possibly being TRBD2 (6 bases). The CDR3 covers 14 residues. Germline loops: CDR1 KGHSH, CDR2 LQKENI. V dropped 2 bases and J dropped 7 bases, with 15 bases sitting between them. This chain's CDR3 is CASSPGTQAGEQYF. In nucleotides, the CDR3 is TGTGCCAGCTCACCAGGCACGCAGGCGGGAGAGCAGTACTTC.

This CDR3 reads CASSYRGPYGYTF. The CDR3, as DNA: TGTGCCAGCAGTTACCGTGGGCCCTATGGCTACACCTTC. The chain uses TRBV6-2 or TRBV6-3 and TRBJ1-2; D is ambiguous. The CDR3 totals 13 residues. CDR1 and CDR2 from the germline V gene are MNHEY and SVGEGT. Trimming cost V 2 bases and J 4 bases, with 8 bases left between them.

The chain joins TRBV6-5 to TRBJ1-6, with 7 bases identical to TRBD1. After removal of 7 bases from V and 8 bases from J, the junction contained 11 bases not matched to a gene. The CDR3 length is 15 residues. Germline CDR1 MNHEY, CDR2 SVGAGI. The CDR3, as DNA: TGTGCCAGCAAAACTGTTCGGACAGGAGATTCACCCCTCCACTTT. It encodes CASKTVRTGDSPLHF.

The chain is built from TRBV7-2 and TRBJ2-7, with D possibly TRBD2 on 6 matching bases. Germline-derived CDR1 and CDR2 are SGHTA and FQGNSA. CDR3 length equals 13 residues. Trimming stripped 6 bases from V and 2 bases from J, with 11 bases between. CDR3 DNA sequence: TGTGCCAGCAGAGAGGGAGGCACCTACGAGCAGTACTTC. Its translation: CASREGGTYEQYF.

This chain uses TRBV19 with TRBJ1-5; perhaps TRBD1 as D (6 bases). Looked up from germline, CDR1 is LNHDA and CDR2 is SQIVND (reference sequence). CDR3 length: 15 residues. The V end lost 6 bases, the J end lost 4 bases, and 16 bases lay between the germline ends. Written as DNA, the CDR3 is TGTGCCAGTAGGATGATGCTGGGACATAATCAGCCCCAGCATTTT. Translating it yields CASRMMLGHNQPQHF.

The V and J genes are TRBV11-1 and TRBJ1-1, with D unresolved. V lost 3 bases to trimming and J lost 11 bases, with 16 bases between them. CDR1 SGHAT and CDR2 FQDESV come from the germline V gene (reference sequence). The CDR3 loop spans 13 amino acids. The CDR3 bases are TGTGCCAGCAGCTTTTCCGTCGGGTCGGAGGCTTTCTTT. Translation gives CASSFSVGSEAFF.

V is TRBV27 and J is TRBJ2-7, with a tentative D call TRBD2 (6 bases). Trimming took off 2 bases at V and 3 bases at J, with 8 bases between the two ends. This CDR3 has 13 residues. Germline V gene sequence: CDR1 MNHEY, CDR2 SMNVEV (reference sequence). CDR3 nucleotides: TGTGCCAGCAGTTTAGGCGGGAACTACGAGCAGTACTTC. It is translated as CASSLGGNYEQYF.

This clone turned up a few times. The gene calls are TRBV6-5 and TRBJ2-1; D gene unclear. This CDR3 comprises 14 residues. The germline V and J ends were trimmed by 6 bases and 0 bases, with 9 bases remaining between them. Germline V gives CDR1 MNHEY, CDR2 SVGAGI. CDR3 coding DNA: TGTGCCAGCAGCAGACAACACTCCTACAATGAGCAGTTCTTC. Encoded protein: CASSRQHSYNEQFF.

V gene TRBV4-3 combines with J gene TRBJ2-3; D gene uncertain. Trimming removed 5 bases from V and 6 bases from J, with 12 bases in between. The CDR3 runs 13 residues. Germline CDR1 is LGHNA and CDR2 is YSLEER. This CDR3 is CASSFEQMDTQYF. CDR3 DNA: TGCGCCAGCAGCTTCGAACAGATGGATACGCAGTATTTT.

Points on this clone: One end of the junction does not line up with germline, which may come from a read error. The J gene is TRBJ1-1, the V gene TRBV2; D is possibly TRBD1 (5 bases). CDR1 is SNHLY, CDR2 FYNNEI, per germline. This CDR3 spans 13 amino acids. CDR3 amino acids: CAGQGGRNTEAFF. The CDR3 nucleotides are TGCGCTGGGCAGGGCGGGAGGAACACTGAAGCTTTCTTT.

V and J are TRBV4-3 and TRBJ1-1; 8 bases line up with TRBD1. V was clipped by 4 bases and J by 6 bases; unmatched bases: 7. CDR1 LGHNA and CDR2 YSLEER come from the germline V gene. The length of the CDR3 is 14 residues. The CDR3 sequence is CASSLETGVPEAFF. In DNA, the CDR3 is TGCGCCAGCAGCCTAGAGACAGGGGTCCCTGAAGCTTTCTTT.

The chain has TRBV5-1 and TRBJ2-2; the match to TRBD1 covers 8 bases. CDR3 length: 18 amino acids. CDR1 and CDR2 from the germline V gene are SGHRS and YFSETQ. CDR3 region: CATQGPRTGSQNTGELFF. The CDR3 nucleotides read TGCGCTACTCAAGGCCCCCGGACAGGGTCACAGAACACCGGGGAGCTGTTTTTT.

This rearrangement joins TRBV20-1 to TRBJ2-7, with D maybe TRBD2 (6 bases). V lost 3 bases, J lost 0 bases, and 9 bases lay in between. This CDR3 comprises 13 residues. Germline V gene lookup returns CDR1 DFQATT and CDR2 SNEGSKA (reference sequence). In nucleotides, the CDR3 is TGCAGTGCTAGTACGGGACTCTCCTACGAGCAGTACTTC. It translates to CSASTGLSYEQYF.

The gene calls are TRBV7-2 and TRBJ2-5; TRBD2 is a possible D gene (6 bases). CDR1 SGHTA and CDR2 FQGNSA come from the germline V gene. The length of the CDR3 is 15 residues. V was shortened by 0 bases and J by 3 bases, with 11 bases between the two germline ends. Written as DNA, the CDR3 is TGTGCCAGCAGCTTAGCGCGGAAGCGGGAAGAGACCCAGTACTTC. Translating gives CASSLARKREETQYF. Variable domain in full (rest from reference TRBV7-2 and TRBJ2-5): GAGVSQSPSNKVTEKGKDVELRCDPISGHTALYWYRQSLGQGLEFLIYFQGNSAPDKSGLPSDRFSAERTGGSVSTLTIQRTQQEDSAVYLCASSLARKREETQYFGPGTRLLVL.